This T cell receptor (beta chain) was identified in a study of CD8+ T cells in alopecia areata. Study-wide points: A large proportion of expanded lesional clones were detected persisting in scalp and blood during tofacitinib.

As to this clone: The antigen remains unidentified.

Reverse transcription of extracted RNA yielded cDNA, which provided the sequencing template. Produced via immunoSEQ multiplex PCR; TCRdb's table is partial and in-frame only. The table lists roughly 210,000 clones, less than 45% of them singletons. As to treatment: oral pan-JAK inhibitor, 5-10 mg twice daily. The germline V gene encodes CDR1 SGHRS and CDR2 YFSETQ. Trimming removed 3 bases from V and 6 bases from J, with 11 bases in between. The CDR3 is made up of 13 amino acids. The chain links TRBV5-1 to TRBJ2-3, with D unresolved. The material sequenced was CD4+ T cells sorted from blood, taken at approximately week 39, from a patient treated with tofacitinib. This TCR came from a human donor with alopecia areata. The CDR3 reads CASSSNPGDTQYF. Here the CDR3 DNA reads TGCGCCAGCAGCTCTAACCCCGGTGATACGCAGTATTTT.